Presented here are 22 T cell receptor beta chains from one specimen sequenced in a study of siplizumab effects on memory and regulatory T cells (dated by TCRdb to between 2018 and 2021). The library was produced with the immunoSEQ multiplex PCR assay. TCRdb limited this immuneACCESS table to in-frame rearrangements with V and J called. A share of clones is missing; checked studies link under half to unresolved V genes, and the rest is unexplained. For this sample there are 57,000 or so clones; 85% to 95% appear just once. Of the sample, 38% is held by the ten largest clones. Sample: CD8+ T cells sorted from blood. The receptors shown here come from a human donor in good health.

The V and J genes are TRBV7-3 and TRBJ2-7, with D tentatively TRBD1 (6 bases). The V gene lost 1 base and the J gene lost 3 bases, with 22 bases spanning the gap. Germline V gives CDR1 SGHTA, CDR2 FQGTGA. CDR3 size: 18 residues. The CDR3 DNA sequence: TGTGCCAGCAGCTTAAATCCAGGGGCCACCCGAGCCTACTACGAGCAGTACTTC. Translating it yields CASSLNPGATRAYYEQYF.

The chain combines TRBV6-4 with TRBJ2-3; D is uncertain. Trimming cost V 5 bases and J 6 bases, with 21 bases left between them. The CDR3 is made up of 16 amino acids. The germline V gene has CDR1 MRHNA and CDR2 SNTAGT. The CDR3 DNA is TGTGCCAGCAGTCGCACTTACCCCCGAGGAGAGGATACGCAGTATTTT. As protein: CASSRTYPRGEDTQYF.

This clone is a singleton in its sample. The chain uses TRBV18 and TRBJ1-5; D not certain. Germline CDR1 is KGHSH and CDR2 is LQKENI. There are 13 residues in the CDR3. V dropped 3 bases and J dropped 6 bases, with 9 bases sitting between them. CDR3 sequence (DNA): TGTGCCAGCTCACCGGTGGCATTTCAGCCCCAGCATTTT. This translates into CASSPVAFQPQHF.

This chain uses TRBV19 with TRBJ1-2; D is unresolved. Trimming took off 6 bases at V and 8 bases at J, with 22 bases between the two ends. CDR3 length equals 15 residues. Per the germline V gene, CDR1 is LNHDA and CDR2 is SQIVND (reference sequence). In nucleotides, the CDR3 is TGTGCCAGTAGGATTTTTGAAGGGAGTGCGGAGGGCTACACCTTC. Protein: CASRIFEGSAEGYTF.

The chain couples TRBV2 to TRBJ2-2; 8 bases map to TRBD2. Germline CDR1 is SNHLY and CDR2 is FYNNEI. V was clipped by 0 bases and J by 5 bases; unmatched bases: 11. The CDR3 is 18 residues long. This chain's CDR3 is CASSEALFGLAGTGELFF. In DNA form, the CDR3 reads TGTGCCAGCAGTGAAGCGCTGTTTGGTTTAGCGGGAACCGGGGAGCTGTTTTTT. Combining the CDR3 with reference TRBV2 and TRBJ2-2 gives the whole variable domain EPEVTQTPSHQVTQMGQEVILRCVPISNHLYFYWYRQILGQKVEFLVSFYNNEISEKSEIFDDQFSVERPDGSNFTLKIRSTKLEDSAMYFCASSEALFGLAGTGELFFGEGSRLTVL.

The CDR3 coding sequence is TGTGCCAGCAGGCTCGGTCTAGCGCCAGCGGATGAGCAGTTCTTC. Protein: CASRLGLAPADEQFF. The chain employs TRBV27 and TRBJ2-1; TRBD2 is a possible D gene (6 bases). The CDR3 consists of 15 residues. Germline loops: CDR1 MNHEY, CDR2 SMNVEV (reference sequence). Trimming stripped 6 bases from V and 8 bases from J, with 20 bases between.

The chain couples TRBV14 to TRBJ2-6, with D uncertain. V lost 1 base and J lost 1, with 5 bases in between. The length of the CDR3 is 15 residues. Germline CDR1 SGHDN, CDR2 FVKESK. The DNA of the CDR3 is TGTGCCAGCAGCCAAGGCCGATCTGGGGCCAACGTCCTGACTTTC. This gives the protein CASSQGRSGANVLTF.

The table lists this clone with a count of one. The rearrangement uses TRBV9 and TRBJ1-4, with D tentatively TRBD1 (6 bases). This CDR3 has 14 amino acids. Germline lookup yields CDR1 SGDLS and CDR2 YYNGEE. Trimming pared 2 bases from V and 4 bases from J, leaving 9 bases between. Here the CDR3 reads CASSVGQYNEKLFF. As DNA, the CDR3 is TGTGCCAGCAGCGTTGGACAGTATAATGAAAAACTGTTTTTT. Combining the CDR3 with reference TRBV9 and TRBJ1-4 gives the whole variable domain DSGVTQTPKHLITATGQRVTLRCSPRSGDLSVYWYQQSLDQGLQFLIQYYNGEERAKGNILERFSAQQFPDLHSELNLSSLELGDSALYFCASSVGQYNEKLFFGSGTQLSVL.

V is TRBV4-2 and J is TRBJ2-1, with D unclear. This CDR3 spans 13 amino acids. The ends were cut back, 2 bases at V and 8 bases at J, with 10 bases in the middle. The germline V gene encodes CDR1 LGHNA and CDR2 YNFKEQ. The CDR3 bases are TGTGCCAGCAGCCAACTACTCGGGCATGAGCAGTTCTTC. It is translated as CASSQLLGHEQFF.

The chain joins TRBV29-1 to TRBJ1-1, with D unresolved. Trimming removed 6 bases from V and 1 base from J, with 9 bases in between. The CDR3 totals 12 residues. Germline CDR1 SQVTM, CDR2 ANQGSEA. The CDR3 coding sequence is TGCAGCGTACGACCTGGGAACACTGAAGCTTTCTTT. As protein: CSVRPGNTEAFF.

The chain joins TRBV9 to TRBJ2-1; D is tentatively TRBD1 or TRBD2 (6 bases each). CDR1 SGDLS and CDR2 YYNGEE come from the germline V gene. The CDR3 is 14 residues long. V lost 3 bases, J lost 7 bases, and 14 bases lay in between. The CDR3 coding sequence is TGTGCCAGCAGCGCGGGGGCCGAAGGGAATGAGCAGTTCTTC. Its translation is CASSAGAEGNEQFF.

This clone was recorded once. This chain connects TRBV7-8 to TRBJ2-1; 14 bases are shared with TRBD2. This CDR3 region has 19 residues. Trimming cost V 5 bases and J 5 bases; bases outside gene matches: 14. The V gene's germline CDR1 is SGHVS and CDR2 FQNEAQ. The CDR3 DNA reads TGTGCCAGCAGCGTAAGGGGACTAGCGGGAGATAAGCTCCACAATGAGCAGTTCTTC. Its protein product is CASSVRGLAGDKLHNEQFF.

The chain recombines TRBV9 with TRBJ1-5; D uncertain. V was pared by 0 bases and J by 0 bases, with 10 bases between. The germline V gene encodes CDR1 SGDLS and CDR2 YYNGEE. The CDR3 is 16 amino acids. The CDR3 here is CASSVGGPLSNQPQHF. The CDR3 DNA sequence: TGTGCCAGCAGCGTAGGAGGTCCCCTTAGCAATCAGCCCCAGCATTTT.

This clone was counted a single time. This chain uses TRBV6-1 with TRBJ1-2; 7 bases fit TRBD1. Trimming at V came to 1 base and at J to 3 bases, leaving 2 bases not matched to a gene. CDR1 and CDR2 from the germline V gene are MNHNS and SASEGT. This CDR3 spans 14 amino acids. CDR3 loop: CASSEVGTDYGYTF. The CDR3, as DNA: TGTGCCAGCAGTGAAGTTGGGACAGACTATGGCTACACCTTC.

This clone was recorded only once. The chain links TRBV2 to TRBJ2-1; TRBD2 matches 11 bases. V lost 5 bases, J lost 6 bases, and 9 bases stayed unmatched. Per germline, CDR1 SNHLY and CDR2 FYNNEI. This CDR3 contains 16 residues. This CDR3 reads CASSFSGRAEPNEQFF. In DNA form, the CDR3 reads TGTGCCAGCAGTTTTAGCGGGAGGGCCGAACCCAATGAGCAGTTCTTC.

J is TRBJ2-2 and V is TRBV9; 7 nucleotides agree with TRBD2. This CDR3 contains 16 residues. Losses at the gene ends were 0 bases for V and 5 bases for J; bases not matched to a gene: 7. Germline V CDR1 and CDR2: SGDLS, YYNGEE. Written as DNA, the CDR3 is TGTGCCAGCAGCGTAGGCCCCCAGGGAGGGACCGGGGAGCTGTTTTTT. Encoded protein: CASSVGPQGGTGELFF.

V and J are TRBV6-5 and TRBJ2-1; 8 positions match TRBD2. In germline, CDR1 is MNHEY, CDR2 SVGAGI. The V and J ends lost 5 bases and 2 bases, in that order; junction bases with no gene match: 5. CDR3 size: 15 residues. The CDR3: CASSTGLGPYNEQFF. In nucleotides, the CDR3 is TGTGCCAGCAGTACGGGACTAGGGCCCTACAATGAGCAGTTCTTC.

This clone came up a few times. This chain uses TRBV2 with TRBJ2-7, with a tentative D call TRBD1 (6 bases). With 10 bases removed from V and 3 bases from J, the gap between germline ends came to 13 bases. The CDR3 runs to 12 residues. CDR1 is SNHLY, CDR2 FYNNEI, per germline. In DNA, the CDR3 is TGTGCCACACTCTCACAGGGCTACGAGCAGTACTTC. Amino acid sequence: CATLSQGYEQYF.

V usage is TRBV28 and J usage is TRBJ2-1, with 11 positions matching TRBD2. Germline values: CDR1 MDHEN, CDR2 SYDVKM. The V gene end was trimmed by 3 bases and the J gene end by 8 bases; junction bases not matched to a gene: 6. The CDR3 extends over 15 amino acids. Here the CDR3 DNA reads TGTGCCAGCAGTTTGGGGACTAGCGGAAGGGATGAGCAGTTCTTC. Amino acids: CASSLGTSGRDEQFF. The full variable domain, in which reference TRBV28 and TRBJ2-1 provide the parts outside the CDR3, is DVKVTQSSRYLVKRTGEKVFLECVQDMDHENMFWYRQDPGLGLRLIYFSYDVKMKEKGDIPEGYSVSREKKERFSLILESASTNQTSMYLCASSLGTSGRDEQFFGPGTRLTVL.

The chain employs TRBV9 and TRBJ2-1; 8 nucleotides agree with TRBD2. The V segment lost 1 base and the J segment 9 bases; nucleotides outside the gene matches: 6. Germline CDR1 SGDLS, CDR2 YYNGEE. There are 14 residues in the CDR3. The CDR3 loop is CASSVTGRAPEQFF. DNA for the CDR3: TGTGCCAGCAGCGTAACCGGGAGGGCCCCTGAGCAGTTCTTC.

This sequence joins TRBV7-8 and TRBJ1-1, with TRBD1 as a possible D gene (6 bases). Germline V gene sequence: CDR1 SGHVS, CDR2 FQNEAQ. The CDR3 loop spans 19 amino acids. V lost 1 base, J lost 1 base, and 22 bases lay in between. The CDR3, as DNA: TGTGCCAGCAGCTTAGGGGGGCCAGGCGAGTTGGTTCAGAACACTGAAGCTTTCTTT. Its protein product is CASSLGGPGELVQNTEAFF.

This sequence joins TRBV27 and TRBJ2-7, with 8 bases matching TRBD1. Germline CDR1 is MNHEY and CDR2 is SMNVEV (reference sequence). The CDR3 loop spans 13 amino acids. V shed 9 bases and J 3 bases; nucleotides not matched to a gene: 7. The CDR3 bases are TGTGCCAGTTCCCCAGGGGGCTTCTACGAGCAGTACTTC. Encoded protein: CASSPGGFYEQYF.